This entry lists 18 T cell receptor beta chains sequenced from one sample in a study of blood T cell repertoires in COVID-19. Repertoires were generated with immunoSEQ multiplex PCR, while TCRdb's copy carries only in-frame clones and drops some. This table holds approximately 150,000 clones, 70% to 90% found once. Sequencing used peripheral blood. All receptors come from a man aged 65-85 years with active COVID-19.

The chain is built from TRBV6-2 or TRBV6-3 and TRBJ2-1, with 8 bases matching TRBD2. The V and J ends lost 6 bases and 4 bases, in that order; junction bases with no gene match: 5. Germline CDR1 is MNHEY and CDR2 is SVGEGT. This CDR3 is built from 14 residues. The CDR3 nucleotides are TGTGCCAGCAGCATACTAGCGGCTTACAATGAGCAGTTCTTC. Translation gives CASSILAAYNEQFF.

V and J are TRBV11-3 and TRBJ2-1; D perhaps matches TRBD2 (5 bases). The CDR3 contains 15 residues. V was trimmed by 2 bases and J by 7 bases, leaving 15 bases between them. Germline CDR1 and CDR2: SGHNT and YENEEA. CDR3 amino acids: CASSLRGSGGNEQFF. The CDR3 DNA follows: TGTGCCAGCAGCTTAAGAGGATCCGGAGGAAATGAGCAGTTCTTC.

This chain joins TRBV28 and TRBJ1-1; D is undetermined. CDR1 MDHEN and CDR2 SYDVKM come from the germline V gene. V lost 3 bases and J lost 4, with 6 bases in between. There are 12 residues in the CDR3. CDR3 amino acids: CASSFASTEAFF. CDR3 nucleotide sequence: TGTGCCAGCAGTTTCGCGAGCACTGAAGCTTTCTTT.

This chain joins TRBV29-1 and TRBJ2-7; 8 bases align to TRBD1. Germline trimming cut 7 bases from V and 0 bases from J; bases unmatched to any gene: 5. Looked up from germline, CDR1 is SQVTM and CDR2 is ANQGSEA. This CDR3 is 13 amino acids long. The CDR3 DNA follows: TGCAGCGCTGAGGGGACAGGCTCCTACGAGCAGTACTTC. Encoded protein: CSAEGTGSYEQYF.

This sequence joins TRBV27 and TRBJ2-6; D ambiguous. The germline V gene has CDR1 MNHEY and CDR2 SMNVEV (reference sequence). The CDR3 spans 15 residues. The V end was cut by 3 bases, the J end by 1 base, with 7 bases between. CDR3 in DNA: TGTGCCAGCAGTTTCCAGCGATCTGGGGCCAACGTCCTGACTTTC. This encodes CASSFQRSGANVLTF.

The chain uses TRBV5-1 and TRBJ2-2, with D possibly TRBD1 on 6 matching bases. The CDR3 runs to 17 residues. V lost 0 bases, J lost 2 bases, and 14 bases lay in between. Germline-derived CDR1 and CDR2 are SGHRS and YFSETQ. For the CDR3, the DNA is TGCGCCAGCAGCTTGGCCGGTACAGGGATAAACACCGGGGAGCTGTTTTTT. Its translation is CASSLAGTGINTGELFF.

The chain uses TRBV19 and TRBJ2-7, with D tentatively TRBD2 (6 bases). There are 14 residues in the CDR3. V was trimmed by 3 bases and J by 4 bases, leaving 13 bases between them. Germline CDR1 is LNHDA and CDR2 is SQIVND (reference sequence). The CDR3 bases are TGTGCCAGTAGTATGTACGGGGGAGGATACGAGCAGTACTTC. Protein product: CASSMYGGGYEQYF.

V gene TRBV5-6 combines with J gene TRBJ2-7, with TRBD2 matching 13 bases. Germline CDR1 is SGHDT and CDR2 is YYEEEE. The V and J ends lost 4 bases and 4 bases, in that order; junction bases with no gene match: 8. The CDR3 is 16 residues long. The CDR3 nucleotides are TGTGCCAGCAGCATACTAGCGGGAGGGCCGCTATACGAGCAGTACTTC. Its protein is CASSILAGGPLYEQYF. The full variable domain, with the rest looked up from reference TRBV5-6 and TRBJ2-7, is DAGVTQSPTHLIKTRGQQVTLRCSPKSGHDTVSWYQQALGQGPQFIFQYYEEEERQRGNFPDRFSGHQFPNYSSELNVNALLLGDSALYLCASSILAGGPLYEQYFGPGTRLTVT.

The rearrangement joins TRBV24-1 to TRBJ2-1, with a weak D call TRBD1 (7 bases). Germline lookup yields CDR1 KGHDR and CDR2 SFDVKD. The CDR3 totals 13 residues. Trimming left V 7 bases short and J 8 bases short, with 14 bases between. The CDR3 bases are TGTGCCACCAGCTTAGACAGGGAGGATGAGCAGTTCTTC. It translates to CATSLDREDEQFF.

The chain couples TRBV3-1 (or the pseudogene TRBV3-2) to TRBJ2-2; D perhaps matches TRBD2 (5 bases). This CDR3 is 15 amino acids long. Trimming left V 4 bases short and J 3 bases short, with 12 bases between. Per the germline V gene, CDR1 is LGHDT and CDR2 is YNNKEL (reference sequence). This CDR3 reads CASSPPWRDTGELFF. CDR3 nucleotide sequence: TGTGCCAGCAGCCCGCCCTGGCGGGACACCGGGGAGCTGTTTTTT.

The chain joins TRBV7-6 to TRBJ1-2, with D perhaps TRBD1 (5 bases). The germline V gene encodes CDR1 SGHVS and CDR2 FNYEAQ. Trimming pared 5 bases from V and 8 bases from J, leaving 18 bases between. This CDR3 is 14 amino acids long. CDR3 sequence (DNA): TGTGCCAGCAGCCCAGGGTACAGCCTTGAGGGCTACACCTTC. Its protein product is CASSPGYSLEGYTF. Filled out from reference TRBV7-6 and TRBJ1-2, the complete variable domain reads GAGVSQSPRYKVTKRGQDVALRCDPISGHVSLYWYRQALGQGPEFLTYFNYEAQQDKSGLPNDRFSAERPEGSISTLTIQRTEQRDSAMYRCASSPGYSLEGYTFGSGTRLTVV.

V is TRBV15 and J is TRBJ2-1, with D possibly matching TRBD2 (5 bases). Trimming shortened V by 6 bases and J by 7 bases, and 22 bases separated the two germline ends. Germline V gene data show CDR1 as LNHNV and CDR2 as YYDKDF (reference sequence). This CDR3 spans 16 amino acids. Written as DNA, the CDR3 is TGTGCCACCAGAAGCTTCGCGGGCCTCCCCCGGAATGAGCAGTTCTTC. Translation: CATRSFAGLPRNEQFF.

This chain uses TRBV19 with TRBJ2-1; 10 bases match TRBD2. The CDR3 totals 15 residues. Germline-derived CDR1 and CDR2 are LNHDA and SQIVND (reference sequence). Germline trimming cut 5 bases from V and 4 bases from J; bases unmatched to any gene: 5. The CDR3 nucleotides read TGTGCCAGTAGTGCTCTAGCGGGAGCTTACAATGAGCAGTTCTTC. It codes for CASSALAGAYNEQFF.

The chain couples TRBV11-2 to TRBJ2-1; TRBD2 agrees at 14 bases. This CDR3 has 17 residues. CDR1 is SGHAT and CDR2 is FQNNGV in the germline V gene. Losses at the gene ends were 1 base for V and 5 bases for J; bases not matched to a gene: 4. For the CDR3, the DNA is TGTGCCAGCAGCTTAGGGGGACTAGCGGGAGCCCACAATGAGCAGTTCTTC. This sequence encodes CASSLGGLAGAHNEQFF.

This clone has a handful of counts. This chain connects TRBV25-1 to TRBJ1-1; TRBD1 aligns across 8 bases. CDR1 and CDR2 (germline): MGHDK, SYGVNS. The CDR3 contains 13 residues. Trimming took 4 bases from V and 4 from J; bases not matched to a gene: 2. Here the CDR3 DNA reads TGTGCCAGCAGTGGGCAGGGGGCCACTGAAGCTTTCTTT. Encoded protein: CASSGQGATEAFF. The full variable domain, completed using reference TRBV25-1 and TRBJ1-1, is EADIYQTPRYLVIGTGKKITLECSQTMGHDKMYWYQQDPGMELHLIHYSYGVNSTEKGDLSSESTVSRIRTEHFPLTLESARPSHTSQYLCASSGQGATEAFFGQGTRLTVV.

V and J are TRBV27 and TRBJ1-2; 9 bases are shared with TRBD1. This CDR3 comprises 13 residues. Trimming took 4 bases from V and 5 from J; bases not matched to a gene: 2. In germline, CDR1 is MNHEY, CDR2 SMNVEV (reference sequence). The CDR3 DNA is TGTGCCAGCAGTTCCGGACAGGGGTATGGCTACACCTTC. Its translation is CASSSGQGYGYTF.

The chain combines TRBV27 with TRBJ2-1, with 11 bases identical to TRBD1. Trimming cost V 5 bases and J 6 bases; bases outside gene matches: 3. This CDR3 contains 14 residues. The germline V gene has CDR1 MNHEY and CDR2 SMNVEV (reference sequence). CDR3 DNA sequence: TGTGCCAGCAGTCCGGGACAGGGGGTCAATGAGCAGTTCTTC. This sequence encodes CASSPGQGVNEQFF.

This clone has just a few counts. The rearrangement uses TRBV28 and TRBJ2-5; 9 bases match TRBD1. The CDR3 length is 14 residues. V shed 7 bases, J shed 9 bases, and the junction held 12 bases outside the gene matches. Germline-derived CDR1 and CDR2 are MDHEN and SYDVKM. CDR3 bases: TGTGCCAGCAATTCCTTCGGGACAGGGAGGGCCCAGTACTTC. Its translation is CASNSFGTGRAQYF.